This T cell receptor (beta chain) was profiled in a study of T cell responses to AZD1222 COVID-19 vaccine. General study points: Baseline seropositives among AZD1222 recipients totaled only 5 to 7. Across spike, vaccine-associated CD4 TCRs were found, dominant at 160-218 and 743-854. Clonal diversity may have been underestimated, and the donors were mostly white British, with more females than males. Unmutated variant regions are reportedly targeted by nearly half of spike-specific TCRs.

Points on this clone: Antigen specificity is unknown.

Assay: immunoSEQ multiplex PCR; the TCRdb copy retains only in-frame clones and omits some. The table records about 150,000 clones, about 85% of them present only once. V was clipped by 6 bases and J by 6 bases, with 11 bases between them. Germline lookup yields CDR1 MNHNS and CDR2 SASEGT. CDR3 length: 12 residues. This clonotype was obtained from an adult who had recovered from COVID-19. The chain employs TRBV6-1 and TRBJ1-1; D unresolved. Sample: peripheral blood, taken after recovery from COVID-19. CDR3 sequence: CASSLVEAEAFF. The CDR3 DNA reads as TGTGCCAGCAGCCTCGTCGAAGCTGAAGCTTTCTTT.